The 4 T cell receptor beta chains given below trace back to one sample, sequenced in a study of blood T cell repertoires in COVID-19. Sequencing used immunoSEQ multiplex PCR; TCRdb keeps in-frame clones, though not all of them. The table shows 200,000 to 250,000 clones, with 85% to 95% occurring only once. Sequencing used peripheral blood. Source of these receptors: a young man with COVID-19, enrolled during active disease.

This rearrangement joins TRBV7-9 to TRBJ1-2, with a tentative D call TRBD1 (5 bases). This CDR3 is 11 amino acids long. The V end lost 11 bases, the J end lost 3 bases, and 10 bases lay between the germline ends. CDR1 SEHNR and CDR2 FQNEAQ come from the germline V gene (reference sequence). CDR3 DNA sequence: TGTGCCGTTGGAGGGGACTATGGCTACACCTTC. As protein: CAVGGDYGYTF. Complete variable domain (other parts from reference TRBV7-9 and TRBJ1-2): DTGVSQNPRHKITKRGQNVTFRCDPISEHNRLYWYRQTLGQGPEFLTYFQNEAQLEKSRLLSDRFSAERPKGSFSTLEIQRTEQGDSAMYLCAVGGDYGYTFGSGTRLTVV.

This clone occurred once. In DNA form, the CDR3 reads TGTGCCACCGCACGGGGGAAAAACATTCAGTACTTC. This gives the protein CATARGKNIQYF. V gene TRBV27 combines with J gene TRBJ2-4; D is perhaps TRBD2 (6 bases). Germline values: CDR1 MNHEY, CDR2 SMNVEV (reference sequence). The CDR3 is 12 amino acids. V was trimmed by 10 bases and J by 4 bases, leaving 11 bases between them.

The chain joins TRBV9 to TRBJ2-2; D gene unclear. V lost 3 bases to trimming and J lost 0 bases, with 18 bases between them. The CDR3 has 18 residues. The germline V gene encodes CDR1 SGDLS and CDR2 YYNGEE. CDR3 in DNA: TGTGCCAGCAGCGCGCTCCTCGGAGACTTAACGAACACCGGGGAGCTGTTTTTT. Translation gives CASSALLGDLTNTGELFF.

V and J are TRBV6-1 and TRBJ1-6; D is uncertain. The CDR3 is made up of 16 amino acids. V was pared by 1 base and J by 2 bases, with 9 bases between. In germline, CDR1 is MNHNS, CDR2 SASEGT. CDR3 sequence reads: CASSEGRGTYNSPLHF. The CDR3 region has the DNA TGTGCCAGCAGTGAAGGACGAGGAACCTATAATTCACCCCTCCACTTT.